The 15 T cell receptor beta chains listed next were all sequenced from one sample in a study of CXCR3-negative and CXCR3-positive naive CD8 T cells. Whole-study findings and limits: More hydrophobic TRB CDR3s were found in CXCR3-positive naive cells than in CXCR3-negative naive cells.

All TRB cDNA libraries came from 5' RACE performed with UMI labels. TCRdb re-called the 5' RACE reads; every CDR3 protein appears as one record, without DNA. Recorded here are about 89,000 distinct CDR3 sequences; the top ten clones represent approximately 0.99%. The antigens for these receptors are not known. Sequenced material: naive CXCR3+ CD8+ T cells from blood. Subset denoted: CD45RO-CCR7+CD27+CD95- naive CD8+ T cells expressing CXCR3 (TNR3+). All receptors come from a human donor in good health. Some clones in this sample may be carry-over from other donors' samples.

The rearrangement uses TRBV20-1 and TRBJ1-1. The CDR3 runs 13 residues. CDR1 and CDR2 (germline): DFQATT, SNEGSKA (reference sequence). The CDR3 loop is CSAWLAGPTEAFF.

The CDR3: CASSRQGESTDTQYF. This chain connects TRBV6-4 to TRBJ2-3; TCRdb picks TRBD1, but there is no DNA to check that call. The CDR3 runs to 15 residues. Per germline, CDR1 MRHNA and CDR2 SNTAGT.

V is TRBV6-2 or TRBV6-3 and J is TRBJ1-1. The CDR3 consists of 13 residues. Germline V gives CDR1 MNHEY, CDR2 SVGEGT. CDR3 residues: CASYSQQNTEAFF.

The chain recombines TRBV19 with TRBJ2-1. The CDR3 spans 13 residues. Germline-derived CDR1 and CDR2 are LNHDA and SQIVND (reference sequence). The CDR3 is CASSIGTKNEQFF.

The chain has TRBV12-3 or TRBV12-4 and TRBJ2-2; TCRdb's D call of TRBD1 is untestable without DNA. The CDR3 extends over 15 amino acids. CDR3 residues: CASSFRDTNTGELFF.

V and J are TRBV13 and TRBJ2-7; there is no DNA to check the TCRdb D call of TRBD1. From germline, CDR1 is PRHDT and CDR2 FYEKMQ (reference sequence). The CDR3 extends over 15 amino acids. CDR3 in amino acids: CASSFVPGQGYEQYF.

The chain uses TRBV28 and TRBJ2-3. Germline loops: CDR1 MDHEN, CDR2 SYDVKM. The CDR3 is 13 amino acids. The CDR3 is CASRRVSTDTQYF.

The chain uses TRBV20-1 and TRBJ2-2; lacking DNA, the TRBD1 call made by TCRdb goes unchecked. The CDR3 consists of 15 residues. Germline lookup yields CDR1 DFQATT and CDR2 SNEGSKA (reference sequence). CDR3 in amino acids: CSARERGLNTGELFF.

The V call is TRBV28, the J call TRBJ2-7; checking the TCRdb D call of TRBD1 is not possible without DNA. Germline V gene sequence: CDR1 MDHEN, CDR2 SYDVKM. The CDR3 consists of 15 residues. The CDR3 sequence: CASSLTPGQGNEQYF.

The chain recombines TRBV20-1 with TRBJ2-5; there is no DNA to check the TCRdb D call of TRBD1. In germline, CDR1 is DFQATT, CDR2 SNEGSKA (reference sequence). The length of the CDR3 is 16 residues. CDR3 sequence reads: CSASRDRGIFQETQYF.

The rearrangement uses TRBV12-3 or TRBV12-4 and TRBJ2-1; the TRBD2 assignment by TCRdb is unverifiable without DNA. CDR3 length: 15 amino acids. The CDR3 loop is CASSPSGGAYNEQFF.

The J gene is TRBJ2-7, the V gene TRBV7-9; checking the TCRdb D call of TRBD1 is not possible without DNA. The germline CDR1 and CDR2 sequences are SEHNR and FQNEAQ (reference sequence). The length of the CDR3 is 13 residues. The CDR3 spells CASSLTGAYEQYF.

This sequence joins TRBV9 and TRBJ2-1; TCRdb calls TRBD2, which cannot be checked without DNA. The germline gives CDR1 SGDLS, CDR2 YYNGEE. This CDR3 has 15 amino acids. The CDR3 here is CASSVAEAGRYEQFF.

CDR3 in amino acids: CASSEYRGGRDEQYF. V usage is TRBV25-1 and J usage is TRBJ2-7; TCRdb gives TRBD1 as the D gene, but with no DNA this cannot be confirmed. Per the germline V gene, CDR1 is MGHDK and CDR2 is SYGVNS. The CDR3 extends over 15 amino acids.

This chain joins TRBV29-1 and TRBJ2-7; TCRdb selects TRBD2, and the lack of DNA leaves this call unchecked. Germline V gene lookup returns CDR1 SQVTM and CDR2 ANQGSEA. This CDR3 comprises 16 residues. This chain's CDR3 is CSVERSTSGHTYEQYF.